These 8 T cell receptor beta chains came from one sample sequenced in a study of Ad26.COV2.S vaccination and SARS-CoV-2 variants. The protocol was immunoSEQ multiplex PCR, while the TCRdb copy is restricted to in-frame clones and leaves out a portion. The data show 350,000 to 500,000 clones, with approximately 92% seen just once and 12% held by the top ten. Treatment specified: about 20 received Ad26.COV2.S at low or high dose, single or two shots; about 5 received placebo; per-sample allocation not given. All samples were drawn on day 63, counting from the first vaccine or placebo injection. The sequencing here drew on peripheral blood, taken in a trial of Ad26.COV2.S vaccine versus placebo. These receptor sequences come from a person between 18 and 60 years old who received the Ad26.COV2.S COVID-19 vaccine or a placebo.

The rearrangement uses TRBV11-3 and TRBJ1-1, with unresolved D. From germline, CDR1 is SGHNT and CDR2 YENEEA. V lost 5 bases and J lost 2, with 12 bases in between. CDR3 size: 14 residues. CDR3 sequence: CASSQQGSNTEAFF. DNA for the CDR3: TGTGCCAGCAGCCAACAAGGGTCAAACACTGAAGCTTTCTTT.

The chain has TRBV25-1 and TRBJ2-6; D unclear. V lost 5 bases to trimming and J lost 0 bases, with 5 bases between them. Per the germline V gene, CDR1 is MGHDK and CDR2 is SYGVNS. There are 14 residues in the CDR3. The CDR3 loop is CASSKNSGANVLTF. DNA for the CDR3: TGTGCCAGCAGTAAAAACTCTGGGGCCAACGTCCTGACTTTC.

In DNA, the CDR3 is TGTGCCAGCAGCTTAGCCGCCGACAGGGGTCGGGGCTACACCTTC. Residues: CASSLAADRGRGYTF. J is TRBJ1-2 and V is TRBV7-9; 8 bases agree with TRBD1. Looked up from germline, CDR1 is SEHNR and CDR2 is FQNEAQ (reference sequence). After removal of 0 bases from V and 8 bases from J, the junction contained 8 bases not matched to a gene. This CDR3 comprises 15 residues.

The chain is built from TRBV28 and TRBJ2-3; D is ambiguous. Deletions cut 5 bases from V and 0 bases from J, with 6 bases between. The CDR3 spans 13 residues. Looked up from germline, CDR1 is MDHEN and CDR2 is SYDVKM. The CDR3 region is CASSLRSTDTQYF. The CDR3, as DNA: TGTGCCAGCAGTCTCCGGAGCACAGATACGCAGTATTTT.

The DNA of the CDR3 is TGCGCCAGCAGCCCCAGGACAGGGGATAACACCGGGGAGCTGTTTTTT. The encoded protein is CASSPRTGDNTGELFF. This chain links TRBV5-1 with TRBJ2-2; 9 bases match TRBD1. The CDR3 is made up of 16 amino acids. Germline V gene lookup returns CDR1 SGHRS and CDR2 YFSETQ. The ends lost 4 bases at V and 2 bases at J; junction bases unmatched: 6.

The CDR3 here is CASSQEAIADEQFF. Written as DNA, the CDR3 is TGCGCCAGCAGCCAAGAGGCTATCGCCGATGAGCAGTTCTTC. The chain employs TRBV4-1 and TRBJ2-1; no firm D call. V lost 0 bases and J 8 bases, leaving 11 bases between the germline ends. The CDR3 contains 14 residues. Germline V gives CDR1 MGHRA, CDR2 YSYEKL.

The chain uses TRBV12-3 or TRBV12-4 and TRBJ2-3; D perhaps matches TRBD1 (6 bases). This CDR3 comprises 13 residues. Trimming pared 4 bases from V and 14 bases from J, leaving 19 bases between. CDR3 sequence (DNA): TGTGCCAGCAGTTCCCTCTGGGACACCCGCGGGTATTTT. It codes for CASSSLWDTRGYF.

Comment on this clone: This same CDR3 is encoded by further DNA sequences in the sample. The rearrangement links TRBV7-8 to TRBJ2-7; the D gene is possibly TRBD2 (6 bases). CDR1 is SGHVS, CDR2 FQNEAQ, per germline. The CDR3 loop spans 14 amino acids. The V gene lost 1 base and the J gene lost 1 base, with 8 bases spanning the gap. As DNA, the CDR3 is TGTGCCAGCAGCTTAGTGGCGGGATCCTACGAGCAGTACTTC. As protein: CASSLVAGSYEQYF.